This T cell receptor beta chain was recovered during a study of radiation and T cells in renal cell carcinoma. Using immunoSEQ multiplex PCR, the repertoire was profiled, and TCRdb retains in-frame clones only, with some absent. The sample yields tens of thousands of clones, 65% to 80% seen once. CDR1 and CDR2 from the germline V gene are LNHNV and YYDKDF (reference sequence). The CDR3 sequence is 15 residues long. Losses at the gene ends were 7 bases for V and 3 bases for J; bases not matched to a gene: 7. Noted time point: baseline pretreatment blood. Treatment indicated: 15 Gy SBRT to primary tumor, nephrectomy 4 weeks later.

V is TRBV15 and J is TRBJ2-2; 8 nucleotides match TRBD1. The receptor was derived from a man in his 60s with renal cell carcinoma. The sample here was blood, taken from a patient whose treatment included radiotherapy and nephrectomy. The CDR3 sequence: CATTWTGIDTGELFF. As DNA, the CDR3 is TGTGCCACCACTTGGACAGGGATAGACACCGGGGAGCTGTTTTTT. The full variable domain, with the rest looked up from reference TRBV15 and TRBJ2-2, is DAMVIQNPRYQVTQFGKPVTLSCSQTLNHNVMYWYQQKSSQAPKLLFHYYDKDFNNEADTPDNFQSRRPNTSFCFLDIRSPGLGDTAMYLCATTWTGIDTGELFFGEGSRLTVL.